This T cell receptor beta chain was identified in a study of beta chain features in type 1 diabetes. Investigators reverse transcribed all isolated RNA, so they sequenced expressed TCRB transcripts. Repertoires were generated with immunoSEQ multiplex PCR, while TCRdb's copy carries only in-frame clones and drops some. Here the sample spans some 110,000 clones, 15% to 20% being singletons. Germline assignment: CDR1 GTSNPN and CDR2 SVGIG (reference sequence). Trimming removed 5 bases from V and 1 base from J; junction bases left unmatched: 3. This CDR3 comprises 15 residues. This clone showed up many times. As yet, its antigen is unknown. Populations obtained by sorting all exceeded 98% purity. Broader study findings: For patients and controls alike, PCR might favor shorter templates to the same degree. Shortening that was moderate but significant affected the TCRB CDR3s of Type 1 diabetes patients in all four CD4+ subsets. For type 1 diabetes patients, VDJ junctions showed fewer insertions and more deletions.

This TCR derives from a man in his thirties or forties with type 1 diabetes. The gene calls are TRBV30 and TRBJ1-5; TRBD1 matches 12 bases. Sequencing used central memory CD4+ T cells from blood. CDR3 region: CAWGTGGTSNQPQHF. Here the CDR3 DNA reads TGTGCCTGGGGGACAGGGGGCACGAGCAATCAGCCCCAGCATTTT.